This T cell receptor (beta chain) is drawn from a study of T cells in Graves' hyperthyroidism and ophthalmopathy. TCR beta CDR3 regions were amplified from RNA transcripts. The HTBI set primed first-round TCR CDR3 RT-PCR. TCRdb reprocessed the multiplex PCR reads via MiXCR and lists one record per CDR3 protein. Here the sample spans more than 550,000 distinct CDR3 sequences, roughly a sixth being singletons. In its sample, this clonotype was seen many times. The CDR3 consists of 15 residues. V trimming: 2 bases; J trimming: 3 bases; junction bases outside the gene matches: 2. Germline values: CDR1 SGHKS, CDR2 YYEKEE (reference sequence).

The clonotype comes from a woman between 45 and 65 years old with Graves' hyperthyroidism that later progressed to Graves' ophthalmopathy. Specimen: blood. The chain combines TRBV5-5 with TRBJ2-1; TRBD2 aligns across 10 bases. The CDR3 nucleotides are TGTGCCAGCAGCTTACTAGCGGGGAACTACAATGAGCAGTTCTTC. Translated, it gives CASSLLAGNYNEQFF.